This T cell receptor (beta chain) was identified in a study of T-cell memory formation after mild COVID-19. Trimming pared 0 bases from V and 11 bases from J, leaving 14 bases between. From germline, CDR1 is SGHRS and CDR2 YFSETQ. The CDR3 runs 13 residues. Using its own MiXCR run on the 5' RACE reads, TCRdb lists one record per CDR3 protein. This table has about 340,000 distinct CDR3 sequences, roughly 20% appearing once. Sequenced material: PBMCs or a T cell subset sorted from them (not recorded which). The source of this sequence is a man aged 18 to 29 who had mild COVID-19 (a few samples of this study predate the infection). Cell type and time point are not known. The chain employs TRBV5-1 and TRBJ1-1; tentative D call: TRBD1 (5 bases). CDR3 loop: CASSLAAGYEAFF. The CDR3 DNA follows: TGCGCCAGCAGCTTGGCCGCAGGGTACGAGGCTTTCTTT.